The present T cell receptor beta chain was sequenced within a study of blood T cell repertoires in COVID-19. Study context: Donors in the United States, Italy and Spain gave samples during acute or convalescent COVID-19. T cells, B-cell-depleted T cells, or PBMCs supplied cDNA or gDNA.

The authors' processing: Estimates of nucleated cell counts were drawn from the amplification of reference gene primers. Generated by immunoSEQ multiplex PCR, the TCRdb table keeps only in-frame clones and is missing some. The DNA was the basis for D and trimming; V, J and clone size are from that table. The table has over 300,000 clones, roughly 90% seen once. The CDR3 is 13 residues long. Germline CDR1 and CDR2: KGHSH and LQKENI. The V gene lost 0 bases and the J gene lost 6 bases, with 9 bases spanning the gap. The sequence was collected from a man younger than 35 with active or convalescent COVID-19. The chain has TRBV18 and TRBJ2-7; possible D gene TRBD2, 7 bases. The material sequenced was peripheral blood. The CDR3 region has the DNA TGTGCCAGCTCACCACCGGGGGGGCTCGAGCAGTACTTC. Its protein is CASSPPGGLEQYF.